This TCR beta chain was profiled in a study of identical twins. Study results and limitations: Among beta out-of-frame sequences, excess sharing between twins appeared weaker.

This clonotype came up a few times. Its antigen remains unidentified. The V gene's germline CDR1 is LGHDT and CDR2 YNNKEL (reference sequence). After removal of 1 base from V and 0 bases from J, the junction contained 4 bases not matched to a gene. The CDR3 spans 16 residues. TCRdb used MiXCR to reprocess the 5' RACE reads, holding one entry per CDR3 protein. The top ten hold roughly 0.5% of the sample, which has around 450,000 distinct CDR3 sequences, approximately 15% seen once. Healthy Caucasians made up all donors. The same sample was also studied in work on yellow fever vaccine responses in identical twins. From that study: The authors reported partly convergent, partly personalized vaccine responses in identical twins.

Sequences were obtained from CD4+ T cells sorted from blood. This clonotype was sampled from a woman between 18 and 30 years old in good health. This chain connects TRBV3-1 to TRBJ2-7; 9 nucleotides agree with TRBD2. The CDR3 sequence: CASSQVGSGSSYEQYF. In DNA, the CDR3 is TGTGCCAGCAGCCAAGTGGGTAGCGGGAGCTCCTACGAGCAGTACTTC.